The 13 T cell receptor beta chains below all came from one sample that was sequenced in a study of neurological immune-mediated disorders. TCRdb re-called the 5' RACE reads with MiXCR, one entry per CDR3 protein. The sample lists 45,000 to 55,000 distinct CDR3 sequences; less than 4% were seen once. The sequenced sample consisted of PBMCs. The receptor set was obtained from a man aged 55 to 70 with multiple sclerosis.

This clonotype was seen at least ten times. The chain links TRBV10-3 to TRBJ2-7; D not certain. This CDR3 region has 15 residues. The germline V gene has CDR1 ENHRY and CDR2 SYGVKD. The V end lost 0 bases, the J end lost 6 bases, and 15 bases lay between the germline ends. DNA for the CDR3: TGTGCCATCAGTGAGTCGATGACGGGTCCGGGCGAGCAGTACTTC. This codes for CAISESMTGPGEQYF.

Regarding this clonotype: It may be a read error: a sequence one base away is much more abundant. This chain links TRBV18 with TRBJ1-3; D gene unclear. The CDR3 is made up of 15 amino acids. Germline CDR1 reads KGHSH; CDR2 reads LQKENI. V was cut by 4 bases and J by 4 bases, with 14 bases left in between. CDR3 loop: CASSHAPGFGNTIYF. CDR3 nucleotide sequence: TGTGCCAGCTCACACGCACCGGGGTTCGGAAACACCATATATTTT.

This clonotype was counted ten times or more. The chain combines TRBV5-1 with TRBJ2-1, with D possibly matching TRBD2 (5 bases). From germline, CDR1 is SGHRS and CDR2 YFSETQ. V was clipped by 0 bases and J by 9 bases, with 16 bases between them. The CDR3 length is 15 residues. Here the CDR3 DNA reads TGCGCCAGCAGCTTGGGGGCGGCCGGCGCGGGTGAGCAGTTCTTC. The encoded protein is CASSLGAAGAGEQFF.

Ten or more counts support this clonotype. This sequence joins TRBV20-1 and TRBJ1-2; 7 bases line up with TRBD1. Germline CDR1 reads DFQATT; CDR2 reads SNEGSKA (reference sequence). The CDR3 length is 13 residues. The CDR3 sequence: CSQRTGVNYGYTF. CDR3 DNA: TGCAGCCAGCGGACAGGTGTTAACTATGGCTACACCTTC.

In this sample, this clonotype turned up many times. This chain uses TRBV20-1 with TRBJ2-3; no clear D gene. The germline V gene encodes CDR1 DFQATT and CDR2 SNEGSKA (reference sequence). V lost 6 bases and J lost 4, with 11 bases in between. CDR3 length: 12 amino acids. The CDR3 DNA reads TGCAGTGCCACGACTGGACCAGATACGCAGTATTTT. Protein product: CSATTGPDTQYF.

This clonotype was observed at least ten times. The rearrangement links TRBV5-1 to TRBJ1-2, with TRBD1 identical over 7 bases. Unmatched junction bases numbered 4, after V lost 0 bases and J lost 2 bases. CDR1 and CDR2 from the germline V gene are SGHRS and YFSETQ. This CDR3 is 15 amino acids long. This CDR3 reads CASSLAGTDNYGYTF. Here the CDR3 DNA reads TGCGCCAGCAGCTTGGCCGGGACAGACAACTATGGCTACACCTTC.

This clonotype showed up many times. This chain links TRBV5-6 with TRBJ1-1; TRBD1 is a possible D gene (5 bases). Trimming removed 0 bases at V and 1 base at J, with 16 bases between. This CDR3 is built from 17 residues. The germline V gene encodes CDR1 SGHDT and CDR2 YYEEEE. CDR3 in DNA: TGTGCCAGCAGCTTGGCCTGGGAGGGGCGGGAGAACACTGAAGCTTTCTTT. Translated: CASSLAWEGRENTEAFF. Complete variable domain (other parts from reference TRBV5-6 and TRBJ1-1): DAGVTQSPTHLIKTRGQQVTLRCSPKSGHDTVSWYQQALGQGPQFIFQYYEEEERQRGNFPDRFSGHQFPNYSSELNVNALLLGDSALYLCASSLAWEGRENTEAFFGQGTRLTVV.

The rearrangement joins TRBV27 to TRBJ1-6; TRBD1 matches 7 bases. The V and J ends lost 5 bases and 9 bases, in that order; junction bases with no gene match: 7. Germline V gene lookup returns CDR1 MNHEY and CDR2 SMNVEV (reference sequence). The length of the CDR3 is 14 residues. The DNA of the CDR3 is TGTGCCAGCAGTCAGGCGCCAGGGGGTTCACCCCTCCACTTT. This sequence encodes CASSQAPGGSPLHF.

This clonotype was counted only a few times. The CDR3 loop reads CASSEPGTGYSEKLFF. The CDR3 DNA sequence: TGTGCCAGCAGTGAGCCCGGGACAGGGTATTCTGAAAAACTGTTTTTT. The chain recombines TRBV25-1 with TRBJ1-4; 9 nucleotides agree with TRBD1. The CDR3 is made up of 16 amino acids. CDR1 is MGHDK and CDR2 is SYGVNS in the germline V gene. V dropped 3 bases and J dropped 7; count of bases not matched to a gene: 9.

This clonotype was recorded many times. The genes are TRBV5-1 and TRBJ2-3; 10 bases align to TRBD2. The junction had 8 bases not matched to a gene; V was cut back by 3 bases and J by 4 bases. The CDR3 contains 16 residues. From germline, CDR1 is SGHRS and CDR2 YFSETQ. CDR3 nucleotides: TGCGCCAGCAGCTCCGTAGCGGGGGGCCATGCAGATACGCAGTATTTT. Translation: CASSSVAGGHADTQYF.

This clonotype has ten or more counts. The chain couples TRBV5-1 to TRBJ1-3; TRBD1 matches at 7 bases. CDR3 length: 14 amino acids. Germline CDR1 SGHRS, CDR2 YFSETQ. The V segment lost 4 bases and the J segment 3 bases; nucleotides outside the gene matches: 4. CDR3 amino acids: CASSPGDSGNTIYF. The CDR3 DNA follows: TGCGCCAGCAGCCCCGGGGACAGTGGAAACACCATATATTTT.

The table lists this clonotype with many counts. The chain's CDR3 is CASSFFRGASEAFF. DNA for the CDR3: TGTGCCAGCAGTTTCTTCCGAGGGGCTAGTGAAGCTTTCTTT. This chain joins TRBV6-2 or TRBV6-3 and TRBJ1-1, with D maybe TRBD1 (5 bases). Deletions cut 4 bases from V and 7 bases from J, with 16 bases between. The CDR3 is 14 amino acids. In germline, CDR1 is MNHEY, CDR2 SVGEGT.

This clonotype was recorded at least ten times. The chain uses TRBV27 and TRBJ2-3, with 9 bases lining up with TRBD1. J was trimmed by 7 bases and V by 7 bases; bases with no gene match: 9. From germline, CDR1 is MNHEY and CDR2 SMNVEV (reference sequence). There are 14 residues in the CDR3. CDR3 sequence: CASNIQGAQNTQYF. CDR3 nucleotide sequence: TGTGCCAGCAACATACAGGGGGCGCAAAATACGCAGTATTTT.